The sequence of this TCR beta chain was determined in a study of cytomegalovirus exposure and HLA in healthy donors. Study-level findings and limits: Reportedly, diagnosis of cytomegalovirus status by the classifier showed high specificity and sensitivity. When a later analysis compared HLA-associated TCR beta chains with equally common others, the HLA-associated chains turned out to be more clonally expanded and to have lower generation probabilities. In a later analysis, at a false discovery rate of 0.05, under 20,000 TCR beta sequences were associated with HLA alleles. The CMV antigen specificity of a few CMV-associated chains was confirmed through in vitro analysis.

The CDR3 runs 16 residues. V lost 1 base and J lost 6; bases outside the gene matches: 9. The germline gives CDR1 SGHDT, CDR2 YYEEEE. PCR employed 60 Vbeta and 13 Jbeta primers. Produced via immunoSEQ multiplex PCR; TCRdb's table is partial and in-frame only. The top ten clones hold around 2.4% of a sample with approximately 150,000 clones, around three quarters of them seen once. On this clone itself: Its antigen is unknown.

This chain connects TRBV5-6 to TRBJ1-5, with 8 bases that match TRBD1. Sequenced: PBMCs. The TCR was taken from a young woman in good health and CMV-seropositive. The CDR3 spells CASSLLTGGRVQPQHF. The CDR3 nucleotides read TGTGCCAGCAGCTTGCTCACAGGGGGAAGGGTTCAGCCCCAGCATTTT.